Each of the 24 T cell receptor beta chains below was sequenced from the same sample in a study of blood T cell repertoires in COVID-19. Profiling relied on immunoSEQ multiplex PCR, and the TCRdb table lists in-frame clones only, not all of them. The data show about 100,000 clones, 85% to 90% seen once. Sequencing was done on a sample of peripheral blood. These receptors all come from a human donor in a cohort sampled during active COVID-19.

V usage is TRBV6-2 or TRBV6-3 and J usage is TRBJ2-7, with 7 positions matching TRBD1. The V and J ends lost 4 bases and 2 bases, in that order; junction bases with no gene match: 8. CDR3 length: 15 residues. Germline lookup yields CDR1 MNHEY and CDR2 SVGEGT. The CDR3, as DNA: TGTGCCAGCAGTTGGGGACCAACAGGGGCCTACGAGCAGTACTTC. Encoded protein: CASSWGPTGAYEQYF.

The chain carries TRBV3-1 (or the pseudogene TRBV3-2) and TRBJ2-5; 10 bases map to TRBD2. Unmatched junction bases numbered 13, after V lost 4 bases and J lost 5 bases. Germline CDR1 is LGHDT and CDR2 is YNNKEL (reference sequence). The CDR3 consists of 17 residues. The CDR3 region is CASSLGTSAKRGETQYF. The CDR3 DNA is TGTGCCAGCAGCCTCGGGACTAGCGCCAAGCGGGGGGAGACCCAGTACTTC.

The gene calls are TRBV5-5 and TRBJ1-2, with unresolved D. Germline CDR1 reads SGHKS; CDR2 reads YYEKEE (reference sequence). Between the trimmed V and J ends, which lost 4 bases and 3 bases, there was a span of 10 bases. The CDR3 loop spans 13 amino acids. The CDR3 is CASSVQVYYGYTF. The CDR3 DNA reads TGTGCCAGCAGCGTTCAGGTTTACTATGGCTACACCTTC.

There are a few counts of this clone. V gene TRBV5-6 combines with J gene TRBJ1-3, with D possibly TRBD1 on 5 matching bases. The CDR3 has 14 amino acids. Germline CDR1 reads SGHDT; CDR2 reads YYEEEE. V was shortened by 2 bases and J by 1 base, with 7 bases between the two germline ends. The chain's CDR3 is CASSLWTSGNTIYF. The DNA of the CDR3 is TGTGCCAGCAGCTTATGGACATCTGGAAACACCATATATTTT.

The V gene is TRBV4-1, the J gene TRBJ2-7, with D perhaps matching TRBD2 (6 bases). Germline V CDR1 and CDR2: MGHRA, YSYEKL. V dropped 3 bases and J dropped 0 bases, with 15 bases sitting between them. The CDR3 loop spans 16 amino acids. DNA for the CDR3: TGCGCCAGCAGCCAGGAAGCGGAGGGGAACTCCTACGAGCAGTACTTC. This translates into CASSQEAEGNSYEQYF.

The V call is TRBV11-2, the J call TRBJ2-4, with D hard to call. With 1 base removed from V and 1 base from J, the gap between germline ends came to 11 bases. Germline lookup yields CDR1 SGHAT and CDR2 FQNNGV. The CDR3 spans 16 residues. CDR3 in amino acids: CASSLGIWAAKNIQYF. CDR3 coding DNA: TGTGCCAGCAGCTTAGGTATCTGGGCGGCCAAAAACATTCAGTACTTC.

The chain couples TRBV18 to TRBJ1-1; possible D gene TRBD1, 6 bases. Trimming cost V 3 bases and J 1 base, with 15 bases left between them. Germline V gene lookup returns CDR1 KGHSH and CDR2 LQKENI. CDR3 length: 16 residues. CDR3 DNA sequence: TGTGCCAGCTCACCTCCCGGGGGGACAACGAACACTGAAGCTTTCTTT. It codes for CASSPPGGTTNTEAFF.

The chain employs TRBV20-1 and TRBJ2-7; maybe TRBD1 (6 bases). Germline loops: CDR1 DFQATT, CDR2 SNEGSKA (reference sequence). The ends were cut back, 4 bases at V and 6 bases at J, with 10 bases in the middle. The CDR3 extends over 11 amino acids. CDR3: CSAKQGSEQYF. The CDR3 DNA is TGCAGTGCTAAACAGGGCTCCGAGCAGTACTTC.

The CDR3 bases are TGTGCCAGCAGCCGGACCGAGAGAAGAGGGGAAAAACTGTTTTTT. Its protein is CASSRTERRGEKLFF. The genes are TRBV13 and TRBJ1-4; D is ambiguous. The CDR3 sequence is 15 residues long. Per germline, CDR1 PRHDT and CDR2 FYEKMQ (reference sequence). Trimming removed 5 bases at V and 8 bases at J, with 18 bases between.

This chain joins TRBV19 and TRBJ2-7; 7 bases line up with TRBD1. The V gene end was trimmed by 3 bases and the J gene end by 2 bases; junction bases not matched to a gene: 4. Germline V gene sequence: CDR1 LNHDA, CDR2 SQIVND (reference sequence). CDR3 length: 14 residues. The CDR3 bases are TGTGCCAGTAGTATCGGGACAGTGCCCTACGAGCAGTACTTC. This encodes CASSIGTVPYEQYF.

This chain uses TRBV4-1 with TRBJ1-2; D gene uncertain. V gave up 0 bases and J gave up 4 bases, with 12 bases separating them. The length of the CDR3 is 15 residues. CDR1 and CDR2 (germline): MGHRA, YSYEKL. The DNA of the CDR3 is TGCGCCAGCAGCCAAGATCAGACTACTGGCTATGGCTACACCTTC. This gives the protein CASSQDQTTGYGYTF.

This chain uses TRBV5-4 with TRBJ2-1; D might be TRBD1 (6 bases). Trimming pared 4 bases from V and 6 bases from J, leaving 14 bases between. Germline V gene sequence: CDR1 SGHNT, CDR2 YYREEE (reference sequence). This CDR3 comprises 14 residues. CDR3 DNA: TGTGCCAGCAGCAAACCACAGGGACCCAATGAGCAGTTCTTC. It is translated as CASSKPQGPNEQFF.

Note on this clone: Other DNA sequences within the sample encode an identical CDR3. V is TRBV18 and J is TRBJ1-2; 8 bases map to TRBD1. The V and J ends lost 6 bases and 4 bases, in that order; junction bases with no gene match: 4. Germline V gene data show CDR1 as KGHSH and CDR2 as LQKENI. The CDR3 length is 13 residues. The CDR3 sequence is CASSPDRGYGYTF. The DNA for the CDR3 is TGTGCCAGCTCCCCAGACAGGGGCTATGGCTACACCTTC.

V and J are TRBV6-2 or TRBV6-3 and TRBJ2-6; 8 bases fit TRBD1. With 6 bases clipped from V and 2 bases from J, the junction kept 3 bases outside the gene matches. Looked up from germline, CDR1 is MNHEY and CDR2 is SVGEGT. The CDR3 runs 15 residues. In DNA form, the CDR3 reads TGTGCCAGCAGCATACAGGGGGCTGGGGCCAACGTCCTGACTTTC. Protein product: CASSIQGAGANVLTF.

The chain carries TRBV30 and TRBJ2-3, with a weak D call TRBD2 (5 bases). CDR3 length equals 10 residues. The germline V gene encodes CDR1 GTSNPN and CDR2 SVGIG (reference sequence). The ends were cut back, 5 bases at V and 5 bases at J, with 5 bases in the middle. CDR3 region: CAWAGDTQYF. The CDR3 nucleotides read TGTGCCTGGGCGGGAGATACGCAGTATTTT.

The rearrangement links TRBV18 to TRBJ2-3; 7 bases match TRBD2. In germline, CDR1 is KGHSH, CDR2 LQKENI. V lost 0 bases and J lost 0; bases outside the gene matches: 6. This CDR3 is built from 17 residues. CDR3 coding DNA: TGTGCCAGCTCACCACCGCGGCTAGCGGAAAGCACAGATACGCAGTATTTT. Protein: CASSPPRLAESTDTQYF.

The chain couples TRBV7-8 to TRBJ1-2, with D maybe TRBD1 (5 bases). Trimming left V 5 bases short and J 8 bases short, with 18 bases between. CDR1 and CDR2 from the germline V gene are SGHVS and FQNEAQ. The CDR3 has 14 residues. Here the CDR3 reads CASSTDSYGAGYTF. The CDR3 nucleotides are TGTGCCAGCAGCACCGACAGCTATGGGGCGGGCTACACCTTC.

The gene calls are TRBV6-5 and TRBJ2-3; D possibly corresponds to TRBD1 (6 bases). The CDR3 totals 14 residues. Germline CDR1 is MNHEY and CDR2 is SVGAGI. Trimming shortened V by 6 bases and J by 0 bases, and 10 bases separated the two germline ends. CDR3 sequence: CASSMTGSTDTQYF. The CDR3, as DNA: TGTGCCAGCAGCATGACAGGTAGCACAGATACGCAGTATTTT.

This clone was detected once. The chain carries TRBV19 and TRBJ2-2; D remains unclear. Per the germline V gene, CDR1 is LNHDA and CDR2 is SQIVND (reference sequence). The length of the CDR3 is 13 residues. V lost 0 bases, J lost 4 bases, and 3 bases lay in between. Written as DNA, the CDR3 is TGTGCCAGTAGTATAGATCTCACCGGGGAGCTGTTTTTT. As protein: CASSIDLTGELFF.

The chain carries TRBV5-6 and TRBJ2-3; 11 bases are a match to TRBD1. CDR3 length: 15 residues. CDR1 and CDR2 (germline): SGHDT, YYEEEE. V trimming: 3 bases; J trimming: 3 bases; junction bases outside the gene matches: 3. The CDR3 reads CASSSGTGGTDTQYF. In nucleotides, the CDR3 is TGTGCCAGCAGCTCGGGGACAGGGGGGACAGATACGCAGTATTTT.

The V and J genes are TRBV3-1 (or the pseudogene TRBV3-2) and TRBJ1-2; D is undetermined. Per germline, CDR1 LGHDT and CDR2 YNNKEL (reference sequence). The CDR3 extends over 12 amino acids. V was clipped by 1 base and J by 6 bases, with 6 bases between them. The CDR3 nucleotides are TGTGCCAGCAGCCAAGCCCTCGATGGCTACACCTTC. Translating gives CASSQALDGYTF.

The chain combines TRBV6-2 or TRBV6-3 with TRBJ1-4; D ambiguous. With 4 bases removed from V and 5 bases from J, the gap between germline ends came to 14 bases. This CDR3 is 15 amino acids long. The germline V gene encodes CDR1 MNHEY and CDR2 SVGEGT. The CDR3 region is CASSSPARGNEKLFF. The DNA for the CDR3 is TGTGCCAGCAGTTCTCCAGCCAGAGGAAATGAAAAACTGTTTTTT.

The V call is TRBV5-4, the J call TRBJ2-3; 8 bases are shared with TRBD1. V dropped 2 bases and J dropped 3; count of bases not matched to a gene: 5. In germline, CDR1 is SGHNT, CDR2 YYREEE (reference sequence). CDR3 length: 15 residues. The CDR3 nucleotides are TGTGCCAGCAGCTTTAATACAGGGGGAACAGATACGCAGTATTTT. Protein product: CASSFNTGGTDTQYF.

The chain couples TRBV10-3 to TRBJ2-5; no firm D call. The germline V gene has CDR1 ENHRY and CDR2 SYGVKD. The V gene lost 3 bases and the J gene lost 3 bases, with 11 bases spanning the gap. CDR3 size: 14 residues. The CDR3 sequence is CAISEESRKETQYF. The DNA of the CDR3 is TGTGCCATCAGTGAAGAAAGCCGAAAAGAGACCCAGTACTTC.